The clone carrying this T cell receptor beta chain showed up just a few times. Its cognate antigen is unknown. The data stem from a study of OX40 agonist ivuxolimab in advanced cancers. On the study more broadly: Ivuxolimab is a fully human IgG2 antibody that activates OX40 (CD134).

Researchers took blood at baseline, on cycle 4 day 1, and on cycle 7 day 1. Germline CDR1 reads SGHTA; CDR2 reads FQGNSA. The CDR3 length is 13 residues. Between the trimmed V and J ends, which lost 0 bases and 7 bases, there was a span of 9 bases. Study outcomes and limitations: Expanded clones tended on average to be more numerous among CD8+ T cells than CD4+.

Method: immunoSEQ multiplex PCR; TCRdb's copy keeps in-frame clones and lacks some. This table has roughly 55,000 clones, 80% appearing once. Sequenced here: CD4+ or CD8+ T cells sorted from blood, sampled in a trial of the OX40 agonist ivuxolimab. The genes are TRBV7-2 and TRBJ1-2, with D possibly TRBD1 on 5 matching bases. This sequence was found in an adult with an advanced solid tumor such as melanoma, head and neck, liver or kidney cancer. The CDR3 coding sequence is TGTGCCAGCAGCTTAGCAACAGGCCTTGGCTACACCTTC. It codes for CASSLATGLGYTF.